These T cell receptor beta chains were read from a single sample in a study of CD8+CD57+ T cells in acquired aplastic anemia. TCRdb processed the reads anew with MiXCR; each CDR3 protein has one entry. Counted here are 150,000 to 200,000 distinct CDR3 sequences, about 64% occurring once; the ten biggest clones make up approximately 44%. Sequencing was performed on sorted CD4+, CD8+, or CD8+CD57+ T cells (not recorded which) from PBMCs. These receptors were collected from a human donor with severe aplastic anemia or a healthy control (not recorded which). CDR3s include the opening cysteine and the closing phenylalanine or tryptophan. The D gene is left open where the match is weak. Not all rows give a size; the values are once, few, many and, for expanded clones, a class.

D gene	clone size	V gene	J gene	CDR3 DNA	CDR3 protein
TRBD1	.	TRBV19	TRBJ2-7	TGTGCCAGTAGTTCCCCGGGACAGGGTCGCGACGAGCAGTACTTC	CASSSPGQGRDEQYF
.	.	TRBV6-6	TRBJ1-6	TGCGCCAGCCCCCCCGGGGAGAATTCACCCCTCCACTTT	CASPPGENSPLHF
TRBD2	few	TRBV7-8	TRBJ2-3	TGTGCCAGCAGCGGGAGGGAGGATACGCAGTATTTT	CASSGREDTQYF
.	.	TRBV4-1	TRBJ2-7	TGCGCCAGCAGCCAAGCCGGGACGGCCGCCTACGAGCAGTACTTC	CASSQAGTAAYEQYF
.	once	TRBV29-1	TRBJ2-7	TGCAGCGTTGAAGAGGACTCACCCTCCTACGGGCAGTACTTC	CSVEEDSPSYGQYF
.	.	TRBV2	TRBJ2-6	TGTGCCAGCAGTGTTTCCGGCGCTGGGGCCAACGTCCTGACTTTC	CASSVSGAGANVLTF
.	.	TRBV2	TRBJ1-5	TGTGCCAGCATCGTATCGGGGGCGCGGGATCAGCCCCAGCATTTT	CASIVSGARDQPQHF
TRBD2	.	TRBV7-2	TRBJ2-5	TGTGCCAGCAGCCACGATAGCGGGGGGGCTGAGACCCAGTACTTC	CASSHDSGGAETQYF
TRBD1	many	TRBV6-5	TRBJ1-2	TGTGCCAGCAGGTCTCAGGGGGCGCATGGCTACACCTTC	CASRSQGAHGYTF
TRBD2	.	TRBV6-2/TRBV6-3	TRBJ2-5	TGTGCCAGTCAAAGGACTAGCGGGGGGGCGGAGACCCAGTACTTC	CASQRTSGGAETQYF
TRBD1	.	TRBV7-9	TRBJ1-5	TGTGCCAGCAGCTCCTGGGACAGGGGGAGCAATCAGCCCCAGCATTTT	CASSSWDRGSNQPQHF
.	.	TRBV7-6	TRBJ1-2	TGTGCCAGCAGCGAGACTTCACGGGTGGCCTATGGCTACACCTTC	CASSETSRVAYGYTF
.	once	TRBV25-1	TRBJ2-2	TGTGCCAGCAGTGACTTGACAGACCCGAACACCGGGGAGCTGTTTTTT	CASSDLTDPNTGELFF
TRBD2	many	TRBV4-2	TRBJ2-7	TGTGCCAGCAGCCAAGATTCACCCTCTAGCGGGGGGGGCCACTACGAGCAGTACTTC	CASSQDSPSSGGGHYEQYF
.	.	TRBV7-2	TRBJ2-7	TGTGCCAGCAGCTTACGGGGCTCCTACGAGCAGTACTTC	CASSLRGSYEQYF
TRBD2	few	TRBV7-3	TRBJ2-1	TGTGCCAGCAGTCGTAGACTAGCGGGGGATGAGCAGTTCTTC	CASSRRLAGDEQFF
.	.	TRBV7-4	TRBJ1-2	TGTGCCGGGGGGGGGATCTATGGCTACACCTTC	CAGGGIYGYTF
.	.	TRBV20-1	TRBJ2-7	TGCAGTGCGACGGGACGCCAGAGCTCCTACGAGCAGTACTTC	CSATGRQSSYEQYF
TRBD1	.	TRBV7-9	TRBJ2-7	TGTGCCAGTAGTGGATCGGACAGGGCGTCCTACGAGCAGTACTTC	CASSGSDRASYEQYF
.	.	TRBV5-5	TRBJ2-5	TGTGCCAGCAGCTTGCACCCTAAAGAGACCCAGTACTTC	CASSLHPKETQYF
.	.	TRBV15	TRBJ2-1	TGTGCCACCAGCAGCGTAGGAATGGGGGGTCTCTACAATGAGCAGTTCTTC	CATSSVGMGGLYNEQFF
.	.	TRBV10-3	TRBJ2-7	TGTGCCATCAGTGAGTTGGAGGCTGCAACGCAGTACTTC	CAISELEAATQYF
.	.	TRBV7-2	TRBJ2-7	TGTGCCAGCAGCTTCGGGACACAATTCTACGAGCAGTACTTC	CASSFGTQFYEQYF
.	.	TRBV20-1	TRBJ2-5	TGCAGTGCTAGAGACAGGGGGAAAGTCGGGAGGTACCTGGAGACCCAGTACTTC	CSARDRGKVGRYLETQYF
TRBD1	.	TRBV10-2	TRBJ2-7	TGCGCCAGCAATCCGGGACAGGCCGCCTACGAGCAGTACTTC	CASNPGQAAYEQYF
TRBD2	few	TRBV3-1	TRBJ2-7	TGTGCCAGCAGCCAAGAGGCACTAGCGGGGGGGATCTACGAGCAGTACTTC	CASSQEALAGGIYEQYF
.	.	TRBV20-1	TRBJ1-2	TGCAGTGCCGGGCATTTGATTGGCTACACCTTC	CSAGHLIGYTF